This T cell receptor beta chain emerged from a study of T cells in localized non-small cell lung cancer (dated by TCRdb to about 2020). With regard to the full study: Comparing tumors with uninvolved tumor-adjacent lungs, the study looked at the T cell repertoires of approximately 240 patients with early-stage NSCLC. The cohort consisted of 200 to 250 treatment-naive NSCLC patients whose localized lung tumors had been resected. The mean age of the NSCLC patients was about 62 years, with fewer than 150 men and about a hundred women. General findings and caveats noted by the study authors: A median of roughly 58 of the top 100 tumor clones were detected in paired uninvolved adjacent lung, and 28 of these tumor clones were also found among the top 100 clones of the paired uninvolved adjacent lung. Because multi-region tumor sequencing was not done, intratumor heterogeneity could not be ruled out. The highest T cell clonality was observed in uninvolved tumor-adjacent lung, where clonality exceeded that of tumor, suggesting that antigenic responses were more focused in uninvolved tumor-adjacent lung. Because of the exploratory design, TCR variables were selected using unadjusted p-values without false-discovery rate correction. Longer overall survival was associated with higher T cell density in blood, whereas shorter survival was associated with higher clonality in adjacent lung.

To note about this clone: Its antigen is currently not known. Base qualities are not provided; no much larger clone lies one nucleotide away.

The CDR3, cysteine through phenylalanine, is 16 amino acids long. The retained sequence is limited to the CDR3, 48 bases, with the frame set at the first base. CDR1 and CDR2 (SSHAT, FNYEAQ) derive from the germline V gene (reference sequence). At the junction V is shortened by 3 bases and J by 3 bases; bases outside the gene matches: 3. The immunoSEQ Assay was used to sequence TCR beta CDR3 regions from DNA. In the source study's methods: To compute T cell density, TCR beta template counts were normalized to usable DNA, which was estimated by amplifying housekeeping genes. The preseqR package was used to estimate richness by extrapolating to 400,000 templates for PBMC samples and to 120,000 templates for tissue samples. Clonality was taken to be one minus Pielou's evenness. Differential abundance testing on productive amino-acid clonotypes, with a minimum total count of 5 and an alpha of 0.1, was used to identify tissue-enriched TCRs. The Jaccard Index and the Morisita Overlap Index were used to quantify repertoire overlap between compartments. GLIPH grouped TCR beta CDR3s together with public tetramer-defined viral CDR3s, and a viral motif had to include at least three viral sequences and show V-gene enrichment. What TCRdb holds here is the immuneACCESS table cut down to in-frame rearrangements. Part of the clones is not present; checked against another copy, under half of the missing clones reflect an unresolved V gene, and the others are unexplained. V, J and clone size are taken as reported in that table, and D and trimming were inferred from the DNA itself. The table for this sample lists almost 5,500 clones; 35% of them were counted only once. The ten largest clones capture around 8.7% of the sample.

At diagnosis, tumor, uninvolved tumor-adjacent lung and peripheral blood were collected and then preserved as a mix of FFPE and fresh-frozen material. This clonotype originated in a male donor aged 60 or over with stage I squamous cell lung carcinoma. The sample consisted of lung tumor tissue, taken before any cancer treatment. The chain couples TRBV7-7 to TRBJ1-4, with 11 middle bases fitting TRBD1. The sequence in DNA is TGTGCCAGCAGCTTGGGGACAGGGGGAGCTAATGAAAAACTGTTTTTT. Its translation is CASSLGTGGANEKLFF.